This T cell receptor beta chain was retrieved from a study of T cells after yellow fever vaccination (dated by TCRdb to between 2019 and 2020). Regarding the research as a whole: The SMART-Seq v4 Ultra Low Input RNA kit was used to prepare libraries from fractions with low cell numbers. Bulk TCR alpha and beta repertoires were sequenced longitudinally to track T-cell clones before and after primary and booster YFV17D yellow fever vaccination. Two healthy male donors, one aged 18 to 30 and one aged 30 to 40 years, made up the cohort. Blood samples were taken at several timepoints before and after primary and secondary immunization, and bulk PBMC replicates and cell subsets were isolated. Beyond this particular receptor, the publication reports: Only a couple of donors were included in the study, so the extent to which the findings can be generalized is limited. FACS-sorted repertoires could contain abundant contaminating clonotypes from the bulk population, so computational filtering was required. After the booster, most clones that had expanded after primary vaccination were detected again (around 96% of CD4 and more than 80% of CD8), suggesting broad maintenance of memory. Compared with the primary T-cell response, the secondary T-cell response was weaker but faster, peaking on day 5 rather than day 15. A small fraction of clonotypes showed up in both the CD4 and CD8 compartments, probably as a result of convergent recombination.

The treatment or condition label of this sample denotes: live attenuated yellow fever vaccine strain. At each blood-draw timepoint, two biological replicates of bulk PBMCs were obtained. A standard Ficoll-Paque protocol was used to isolate PBMCs from peripheral blood. TriZol was used to extract RNA from bulk PBMCs, from CD4 and CD8 fractions, and from dextramer-positive and dextramer-negative fractions. TCR cDNA was made using 5'RACE template switching, a step that added a universal primer site and unique molecular identifiers. cDNA synthesis was primed from both the TCR alpha and TCR beta constant segments. Library amplification involved two PCR steps, and the second step added sample barcodes and sequencing adapters. Sequencing of libraries was performed on Illumina HiSeq 2500 (2x100 bp) or NovaSeq (2x150 bp). Regarding the original processing steps: MIGEC was used to demultiplex reads and collapse the reads into UMI consensus sequences, and MiXCR was used for V(D)J alignment. Vaccine-responding clonotypes were defined with edgeR using replicate PBMC samples, requiring FDR below 0.01 and a log2 fold change above 5 up to day 15. Bulk clonotypes were assigned CD4 or CD8 identity according to which sequenced CD4 or CD8 repertoire held them at higher abundance. Through fastp at Q25 and MiXCR, TCRdb rebuilt clones from the public reads, retaining in-frame beta chains. CDR3 protein sequences are deduplicated, and each keeps its most common genes and DNA. These V and J calls rely on TCRdb rather than the paper's analysis. This sample lists roughly 300,000 distinct CDR3 sequences; 6.8% were detected once. The ten largest clones capture 18% of the sample.

CDR1 and CDR2, per the germline V gene, are LGHNA and YNFKEQ. The V end gives up 4 bases and the J end 1 base, leaving 3 bases in the junction not matched to a gene. Measured from the cysteine to the phenylalanine, the CDR3 is 17 residues long. Just the 51-base CDR3 DNA is kept, in frame starting at base 1. As for this clonotype: No cognate antigen has been identified for it. No much larger clonotype is one base removed from it; base qualities were not supplied.

This material consisted of PBMCs, taken around 45 days after the first yellow fever vaccination. This TCR came from a man aged 18 to 30 who received the YFV17D yellow fever vaccine. In this chain, TRBV4-2 is recombined with TRBJ2-5, and 16 junctional nucleotides match TRBD2. The nucleotide sequence reads as follows: TGTGCCAGCAGCCCCGGGACTAGCGGGGGGGCCCAAGAGACCCAGTACTTC. Translated, this is CASSPGTSGGAQETQYF.